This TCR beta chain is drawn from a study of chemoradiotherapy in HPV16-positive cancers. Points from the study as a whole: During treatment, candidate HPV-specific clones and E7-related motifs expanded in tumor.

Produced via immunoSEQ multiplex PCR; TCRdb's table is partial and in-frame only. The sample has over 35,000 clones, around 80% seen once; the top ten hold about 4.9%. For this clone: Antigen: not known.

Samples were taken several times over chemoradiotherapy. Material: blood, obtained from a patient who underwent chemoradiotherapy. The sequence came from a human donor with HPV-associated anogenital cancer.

The CDR3 sequence: CASSMGQGSYEQYF. The CDR3 DNA reads as TGTGCCAGTAGTATGGGACAGGGAAGTTACGAGCAGTACTTC. The genes are TRBV19 and TRBJ2-7; 9 bases map to TRBD1. Germline CDR1 LNHDA, CDR2 SQIVND (reference sequence). This CDR3 has 14 amino acids. Trimming at V came to 3 bases and at J to 4 bases, leaving 4 bases not matched to a gene.